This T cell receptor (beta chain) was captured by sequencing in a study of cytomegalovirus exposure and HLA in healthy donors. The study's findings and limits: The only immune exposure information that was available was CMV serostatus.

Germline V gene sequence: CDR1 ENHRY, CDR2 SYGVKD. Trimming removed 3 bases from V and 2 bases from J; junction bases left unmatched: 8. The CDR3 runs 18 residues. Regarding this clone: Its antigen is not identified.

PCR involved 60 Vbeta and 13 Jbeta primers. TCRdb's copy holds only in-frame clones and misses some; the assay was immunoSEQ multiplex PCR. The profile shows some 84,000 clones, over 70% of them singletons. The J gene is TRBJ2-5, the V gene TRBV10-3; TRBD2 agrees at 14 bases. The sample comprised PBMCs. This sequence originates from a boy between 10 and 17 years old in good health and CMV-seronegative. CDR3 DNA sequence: TGTGCCATCAGTGACACCGGGACTAGCGGGAGTAATCAAGAGACCCAGTACTTC. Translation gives CAISDTGTSGSNQETQYF.